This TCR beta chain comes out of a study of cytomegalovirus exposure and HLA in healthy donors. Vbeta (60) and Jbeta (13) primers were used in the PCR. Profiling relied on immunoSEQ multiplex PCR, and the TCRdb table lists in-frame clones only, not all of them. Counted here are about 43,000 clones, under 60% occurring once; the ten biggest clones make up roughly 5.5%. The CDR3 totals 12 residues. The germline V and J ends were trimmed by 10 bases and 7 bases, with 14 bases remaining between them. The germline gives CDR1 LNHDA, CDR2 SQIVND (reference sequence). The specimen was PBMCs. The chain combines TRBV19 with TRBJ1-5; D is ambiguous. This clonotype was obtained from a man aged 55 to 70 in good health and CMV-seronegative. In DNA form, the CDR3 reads TGTGCCACTAAATCGGGGATCCAGCCCCAGCATTTT. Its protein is CATKSGIQPQHF.